Listed below are T cell receptor beta chains from one sample, sequenced in a study of blood T cell repertoires in COVID-19. Assay: immunoSEQ multiplex PCR; the TCRdb copy retains only in-frame clones and omits some. The sample records 70,000 or so clones, about 86% being singletons. Sequencing input: peripheral blood. These receptors came from a man aged 50-60 years with acute or convalescent COVID-19. Both conserved end residues are part of each CDR3. The order of the fields is clone size, V gene, D gene, J gene, CDR3 protein, CDR3 DNA. D genes are given only for firm matches. Not every row has a clone size; where given, it reads once, few, many or a size class.

size: NA
V: TRBV12-5
D: TRBD1
J: TRBJ1-3
CDR3: CASGLGDRLEDTIYF
DNA: TGTGCTAGTGGCCTCGGGGACAGACTTGAAGACACCATATATTTT

size: NA
V: TRBV3-1/TRBV3-2
D: TRBD2
J: TRBJ2-3
CDR3: CASSPLAGGDTQYF
DNA: TGTGCCAGCAGCCCATTAGCGGGAGGTGATACGCAGTATTTT

size: NA
V: TRBV11-2
D: NA
J: TRBJ2-7
CDR3: CASSLDLFSYEQYF
DNA: TGTGCCAGCAGCTTAGATCTTTTCTCCTACGAGCAGTACTTC

size: once
V: TRBV19
D: NA
J: TRBJ1-2
CDR3: CASTDRKVNYGYTF
DNA: TGTGCCAGTACCGACAGGAAGGTAAACTATGGCTACACCTTC

size: once
V: TRBV6-5
D: NA
J: TRBJ1-1
CDR3: CASKRPNTEAFF
DNA: TGTGCCAGCAAGCGGCCGAACACTGAAGCTTTCTTT

size: NA
V: TRBV6-1
D: NA
J: TRBJ1-1
CDR3: CASSEMPGNTEAFF
DNA: TGTGCCAGCAGTGAAATGCCCGGGAACACTGAAGCTTTCTTT

size: once
V: TRBV5-6
D: TRBD1
J: TRBJ1-3
CDR3: CASSFRDRATSGNTIYF
DNA: TGTGCCAGCAGCTTCCGGGACAGGGCCACCTCTGGAAACACCATATATTTT

size: NA
V: TRBV11-2
D: NA
J: TRBJ1-5
CDR3: CASSLSDTQPQHF
DNA: TGTGCCAGCAGCTTATCGGACACCCAGCCCCAGCATTTT

size: NA
V: TRBV6-2/TRBV6-3
D: TRBD1
J: TRBJ1-2
CDR3: CASSYSIRDRSYGYTF
DNA: TGTGCCAGCAGTTACTCGATAAGGGACAGGAGCTATGGCTACACCTTC

size: few
V: TRBV11-2
D: NA
J: TRBJ2-7
CDR3: CASRSGSEQYF
DNA: TGTGCCAGCAGGTCAGGCAGCGAGCAGTACTTC

size: once
V: TRBV19
D: TRBD1
J: TRBJ2-5
CDR3: CASSQQGSQETQYF
DNA: TGTGCCAGTAGCCAACAGGGGTCCCAAGAGACCCAGTACTTC

size: NA
V: TRBV7-9
D: NA
J: TRBJ1-6
CDR3: CASSHGPLHF
DNA: TGTGCCAGCAGCCACGGGCCCCTCCACTTT

size: once
V: TRBV7-2
D: NA
J: TRBJ2-7
CDR3: CASGFLDWGGFYEQYF
DNA: TGTGCCAGCGGGTTCCTGGACTGGGGAGGATTCTACGAGCAGTACTTC